This TCR beta chain was sequenced in a study of cytomegalovirus exposure and HLA in healthy donors. The overall study: One earlier analysis, a look at around 180 million T cells, found 100 million to 130 million unique TCR beta sequences. Overall study findings and caveats: When the data were analyzed later, several of the most significant clusters appeared to be linked to common viral pathogens. For most TCR sequences rarity was the rule, although some public TCRs occurred in many donors. Some highly shared sequence variants likely arose as a pipeline artifact.

Note on this clone: No antigen is known for it.

The CDR3 runs to 13 residues. Germline assignment: CDR1 LNHDA and CDR2 SQIVND (reference sequence). V was cut by 5 bases and J by 7 bases, with 11 bases left in between. A multiplex PCR was run with 60 Vbeta primers and 13 Jbeta primers. TCRdb's table, derived via immunoSEQ multiplex PCR, lists solely in-frame clones and lacks some. Of fewer than 250,000 clones listed, about 80% are singletons. The source of this sequence is a woman aged 35 to 49 in good health and CMV-seronegative. The specimen was PBMCs. The V gene is TRBV19, the J gene TRBJ1-4; D possibly corresponds to TRBD1 (5 bases). CDR3 coding DNA: TGTGCCAGTAGTTCGGGGGTGGTTGAAAAACTGTTTTTT. Its protein is CASSSGVVEKLFF.